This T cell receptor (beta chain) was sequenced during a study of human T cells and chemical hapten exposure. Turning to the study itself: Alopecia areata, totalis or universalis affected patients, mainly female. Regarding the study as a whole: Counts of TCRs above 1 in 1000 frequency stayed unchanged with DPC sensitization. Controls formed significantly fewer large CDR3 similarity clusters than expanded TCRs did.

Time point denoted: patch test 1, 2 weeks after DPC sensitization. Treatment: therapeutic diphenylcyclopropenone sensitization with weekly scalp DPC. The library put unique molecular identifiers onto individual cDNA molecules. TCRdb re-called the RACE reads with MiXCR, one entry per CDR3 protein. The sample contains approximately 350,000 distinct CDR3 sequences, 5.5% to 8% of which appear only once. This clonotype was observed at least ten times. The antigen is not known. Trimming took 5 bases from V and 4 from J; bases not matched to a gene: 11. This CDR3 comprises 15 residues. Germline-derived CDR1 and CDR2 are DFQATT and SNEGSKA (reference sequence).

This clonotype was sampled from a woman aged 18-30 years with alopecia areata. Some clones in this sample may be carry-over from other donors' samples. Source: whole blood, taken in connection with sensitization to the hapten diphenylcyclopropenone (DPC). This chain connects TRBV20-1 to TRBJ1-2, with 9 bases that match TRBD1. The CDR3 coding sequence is TGCAGTGCTGTCCCTAGAGGGACAGGGTTCTATGGCTACACCTTC. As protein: CSAVPRGTGFYGYTF.